This T cell receptor beta chain was found in a study of graft-versus-host responses after intestinal transplantation. With respect to this clone: Its specificity is unknown. One junction end disagrees with the germline gene, perhaps due to a read error. Additional DNA sequences in this sample encode the identical CDR3.

Germline V gene data show CDR1 as GTSNPN and CDR2 as SVGIG (reference sequence). This CDR3 is 12 amino acids long. Sequencing used immunoSEQ multiplex PCR; TCRdb keeps in-frame clones, though not all of them. The sample includes around 93,000 clones, over 80% of them seen just once. The J gene is TRBJ1-4, the V gene TRBV30; possible D gene TRBD1, 6 bases. This sequence was found in a human donor who received an intestinal transplant. The specimen was unstimulated CD8+ T cells sorted from spleen or lymph node cells, collected before intestinal transplant. CDR3 sequence: CACLQGGGKLFF. In nucleotides, the CDR3 is TGCGCCTGCCTACAAGGAGGGGGAAAACTGTTTTTT. Filled out from reference TRBV30 and TRBJ1-4, the complete variable domain reads SQTIHQWPATLVQPVGSPLSLECTVEGTSNPNLYWYRQAAGRGLQLLFYSVGIGQISSEVPQNLSASRPQDRQFILSSKKLLLSDSGFYLCACLQGGGKLFFGSGTQLSVL.